A single sample is the source of the 11 T cell receptor beta chains below, sequenced in a study of cytomegalovirus exposure and HLA in healthy donors. Only in-frame clones appear in the TCRdb table, and some are missing; sequencing was by immunoSEQ multiplex PCR. The sample has some 69,000 clones, roughly 94% seen once. Sequencing was carried out using PBMCs. These receptors were obtained from a man younger than 30 in good health and CMV-seropositive.

CDR3 sequence reads: CASSPGQGNYEQYF. The CDR3 DNA is TGTGCCAGCTCCCCCGGACAGGGAAACTACGAGCAGTACTTC. The genes are TRBV2 and TRBJ2-7, with 8 nucleotides matching TRBD1. In germline, CDR1 is SNHLY, CDR2 FYNNEI. The CDR3 totals 14 residues. V shed 8 bases and J 3 bases; nucleotides not matched to a gene: 9.

The chain recombines TRBV27 with TRBJ2-1, with 7 bases that match TRBD1. The V and J ends lost 4 bases and 1 base, in that order; junction bases with no gene match: 4. CDR1 MNHEY and CDR2 SMNVEV come from the germline V gene (reference sequence). The CDR3 runs 15 residues. The chain's CDR3 is CASSSRDRSYNEQFF. As DNA, the CDR3 is TGTGCCAGCAGTTCCCGGGACAGATCCTACAATGAGCAGTTCTTC.

The CDR3 coding sequence is TGTGCCAGCAGCTTGGGGGACCGGCGGGGGACTGAAGCTTTCTTT. Amino acids: CASSLGDRRGTEAFF. The chain couples TRBV5-6 to TRBJ1-1, with D possibly TRBD1 on 5 matching bases. The V end lost 0 bases, the J end lost 5 bases, and 14 bases lay between the germline ends. CDR1 SGHDT and CDR2 YYEEEE come from the germline V gene. This CDR3 region has 15 residues. Full variable domain (remainder filled in from reference TRBV5-6 and TRBJ1-1): DAGVTQSPTHLIKTRGQQVTLRCSPKSGHDTVSWYQQALGQGPQFIFQYYEEEERQRGNFPDRFSGHQFPNYSSELNVNALLLGDSALYLCASSLGDRRGTEAFFGQGTRLTVV.

The V gene is TRBV2, the J gene TRBJ2-1; 8 bases agree with TRBD2. Germline V gene lookup returns CDR1 SNHLY and CDR2 FYNNEI. V lost 0 bases and J lost 1; bases outside the gene matches: 8. The length of the CDR3 is 18 residues. In nucleotides, the CDR3 is TGTGCCAGCAGTGAAGCGCTTCCGGGACTAGGATCCTACAATGAGCAGTTCTTC. It specifies CASSEALPGLGSYNEQFF.

The chain is built from TRBV9 and TRBJ1-3, with D possibly matching TRBD1 (5 bases). The CDR3 totals 15 residues. Germline loops: CDR1 SGDLS, CDR2 YYNGEE. The V end lost 2 bases, the J end lost 2 bases, and 11 bases lay between the germline ends. CDR3 in amino acids: CASSVRQGTGNTIYF. In nucleotides, the CDR3 is TGTGCCAGCAGCGTTCGTCAGGGTACTGGAAACACCATATATTTT.

For the CDR3, the DNA is TGTGCCAGCAGTTTATCACCGGGACAGGGGTCCAACGAGCAGTACTTC. As protein: CASSLSPGQGSNEQYF. The chain carries TRBV27 and TRBJ2-7, with TRBD1 matching 10 bases. The CDR3 is 16 amino acids. After removal of 0 bases from V and 5 bases from J, the junction contained 7 bases not matched to a gene. CDR1 and CDR2 from the germline V gene are MNHEY and SMNVEV (reference sequence).

The CDR3 is CASSYSYRSSYNEQFF. The CDR3 region has the DNA TGTGCCAGCAGTTACTCGTACAGGTCCTCCTACAATGAGCAGTTCTTC. The V and J genes are TRBV6-5 and TRBJ2-1; possible D gene TRBD1, 5 bases. The CDR3 spans 16 residues. Per the germline V gene, CDR1 is MNHEY and CDR2 is SVGAGI. Trimming removed 0 bases at V and 0 bases at J, with 9 bases between.

V usage is TRBV27 and J usage is TRBJ2-7, with D possibly being TRBD2 (6 bases). The V gene's germline CDR1 is MNHEY and CDR2 SMNVEV (reference sequence). Trimming left V 2 bases short and J 0 bases short, with 11 bases between. The CDR3 has 15 amino acids. The CDR3 DNA is TGTGCCAGCAGTTTAGACGGGGGAGGCTCCTACGAGCAGTACTTC. Translated: CASSLDGGGSYEQYF.

The chain uses TRBV4-1 and TRBJ2-2; D ambiguous. The CDR3 has 12 amino acids. Trimming cost V 3 bases and J 6 bases, with 5 bases left between them. Germline V gene lookup returns CDR1 MGHRA and CDR2 YSYEKL. CDR3: CASSHGSGELFF. The CDR3 coding sequence is TGCGCCAGCAGCCACGGGTCCGGGGAGCTGTTTTTT.

This rearrangement joins TRBV11-1 to TRBJ2-2; perhaps TRBD1 as D (5 bases). CDR1 is SGHAT, CDR2 FQDESV, per germline (reference sequence). The CDR3 loop spans 14 amino acids. The V gene lost 1 base and the J gene lost 4 bases, with 7 bases spanning the gap. CDR3 loop: CASSLGQGTGELFF. As DNA, the CDR3 is TGTGCCAGCAGCTTAGGGCAGGGCACCGGGGAGCTGTTTTTT.

This clone was counted a few times. This sequence joins TRBV29-1 and TRBJ2-2, with TRBD1 identical over 9 bases. Trimming at V came to 5 bases and at J to 7 bases, leaving 5 bases not matched to a gene. The CDR3 is 13 amino acids. The V gene's germline CDR1 is SQVTM and CDR2 ANQGSEA. The CDR3: CSVRQGDGGELFF. CDR3 nucleotide sequence: TGCAGCGTTCGACAGGGGGATGGCGGGGAGCTGTTTTTT.